Sequencing of this TCR beta chain was carried out in a study of identical twins. Every one of the donors was a healthy Caucasian. A single record per CDR3 protein comes from TCRdb applying MiXCR to the 5' RACE reads. The table shows a few hundred thousand distinct CDR3 sequences, with approximately 8% occurring only once. V shed 1 base and J 0 bases; nucleotides not matched to a gene: 1. The CDR3 has 17 residues. Germline V gives CDR1 LGHDT, CDR2 YNNKEL (reference sequence). Study-wide points: When twins shared out-of-frame alpha sequences, those sequences had excess low generation probability.

This clonotype appeared a few times. What it binds is not known. The data were also submitted as part of a second study, on yellow fever vaccine responses in identical twins.

The chain couples TRBV3-1 to TRBJ2-2, with TRBD1 matching over 11 bases. The material sequenced was memory (CD45RO+) T cells sorted from blood. This receptor was identified in a young woman in good health. The CDR3 loop reads CASSQGTGGANTGELFF. The CDR3 coding sequence is TGTGCCAGCAGCCAAGGGACAGGGGGCGCGAACACCGGGGAGCTGTTTTTT.